This TCR beta chain was documented in a study of T-cell reconstitution after alpha-beta-depleted transplantation in children. With respect to this clonotype: As yet, its antigen is unknown.

Overall study findings and caveats: It was newly produced T cells that mostly accounted for T-cell counts and diversity one year after transplant. Several hundred graft clones that had expanded were reportedly the source of alpha-beta T cells about two months after transplant.

Unique molecular identifiers were built into the TCRbeta library. TCRdb reanalysed the PCR reads using MiXCR and keeps one entry per CDR3 protein. The sample consists of over 100,000 distinct CDR3 sequences, about 9.3% of them appearing once. The CDR3 is made up of 17 amino acids. The germline CDR1 and CDR2 sequences are SGHRS and YFSETQ. Trimming at V came to 1 base and at J to 4 bases, leaving 9 bases not matched to a gene. The input for sequencing was PBMCs, taken before TCRalphabeta/CD19-depleted stem cell transplant. The clonotype was recovered from a boy younger than 10 with acute lymphoblastic leukemia, due to receive a stem cell transplant. The chain carries TRBV5-1 and TRBJ2-1; 9 positions match TRBD2. The CDR3 spells CASSLWVAGETYNEQFF. CDR3 nucleotides: TGCGCCAGCAGCTTGTGGGTAGCGGGAGAAACTTACAATGAGCAGTTCTTC.